This T cell receptor beta chain was documented in a study of human versus mouse CDR3 diversity and MHC coevolution (dated by TCRdb to about 2017). For the study in its entirety: According to reports, the immunoSEQ assay detects one in 200,000 T cells and minimizes multiplex PCR amplification bias. The human cohort comprised three healthy volunteer blood donors, one aged 30 to 40, one aged 40 to 50 and one aged 60 to 70 at collection. Human naive CD4 T cell repertoires served as a reference for TCR selection on multiple MHC II alleles, compared against human-TCR-locus transgenic mice with single MHC II. Valid reads per sample ranged from roughly 5.5 x 10^6 to 1.7 x 10^7 across mouse and human samples.

The QIAGEN blood and tissue kit was used to extract genomic DNA from sorted cells, and the DNA was quantified on a NanoDrop 1000. Deep sequencing and quantification of TCR alpha and beta chains were performed on the immunoSEQ platform by multiplex PCR of genomic DNA. The original methods were these. IMGT gene and region definitions were used for annotation of the TCR sequences. Out-of-frame rearrangements served as a stand-in for the preselection repertoire and were compared with in-frame clonotypes. Repertoire size was estimated with the iCHAO1 estimator supplied with the immunoSEQ platform. A Gini index, which is based on the Lorenz curve, was applied to in-frame amino acid clonotypes to measure clonal inequality. The intersect function in the R package tcR was used to count shared clonotypes, while the Jaccard index served to score similarity. Principal component analysis of V, J and V-J usage frequencies was run with the R prcomp function without normalization. Not all clones reach the TCRdb copy of this immuneACCESS table, which keeps in-frame sequences only. Checked studies attribute under half of the gap to unresolved V genes and leave the rest unexplained. V and J calls and clone size come straight from that table; D and trimming were deduced from the DNA. This sample is represented by roughly 80,000 clones; roughly 93% of them were singletons. Clones ranked in the top ten supply about 1.4% of the sample.

Fluorescence-activated cell sorting was used to isolate naive CD4 T cells, defined as CD45RO-negative and CD62L-positive, from PBMCs. Each donor gave about 46 ml of fresh peripheral blood, from which PBMCs were isolated by Ficoll density centrifugation. Cells were sorted on a FACSAria III instrument, and every sample had a purity above 85%. Summary of the overall study and its limitations: According to iCHAO1 estimates, humans had the largest TCR beta repertoire, 1.5 million to 2 million clonotypes, which was attributed likely to selection by multiple MHC II molecules. On average, humans had more CDR3 deletions and insertions than mice did, pointing to greater exonuclease and TdT activity. Most of the three human donors showed the lowest clonal inequality scores among all compared groups. Because human T cells were selected on several MHC II alleles, repertoire diversity was not considered directly comparable between humans and mice.

About this clone: This receptor's antigen is unknown. The record has no base qualities; no much larger clone is one base away.

CDR1 MDHEN and CDR2 SYDVKM were looked up in the germline V gene. From the cysteine up to the phenylalanine, the CDR3 has a length of 17 residues. CDR3 DNA only is kept here, 51 bases in frame from base 1. Cut back by 6 bases and 4 bases, the V and J ends lie 24 bases apart. The chain is encoded by TRBV28 joined to TRBJ1-2; TRBD1 is possibly the D segment (5 matching bases). Sequenced: naive CD4+ T cells from blood. According to the study, the label for this sample's cell subset or site signals: CD45RO-negative CD62L-positive naive CD4 T cells. This TCR was recovered from a person between 25 and 70 years old in good health. The nucleotide sequence reads as follows: TGTGCCAGCAGCTCTCTGGGGACGGGGGATATATTCTATGGCTACACCTTC. Its protein reads: CASSSLGTGDIFYGYTF.